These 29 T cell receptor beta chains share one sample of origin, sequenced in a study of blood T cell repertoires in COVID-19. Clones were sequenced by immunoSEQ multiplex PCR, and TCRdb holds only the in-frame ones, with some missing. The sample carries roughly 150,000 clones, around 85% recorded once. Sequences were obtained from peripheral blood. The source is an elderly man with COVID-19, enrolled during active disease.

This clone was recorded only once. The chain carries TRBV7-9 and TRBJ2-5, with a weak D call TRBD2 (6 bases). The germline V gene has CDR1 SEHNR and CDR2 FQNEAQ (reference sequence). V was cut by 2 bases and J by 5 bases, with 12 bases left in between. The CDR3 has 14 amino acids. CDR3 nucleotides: TGTGCCAGCAGCTTACGATCGGGGGTTGAGACCCAGTACTTC. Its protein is CASSLRSGVETQYF.

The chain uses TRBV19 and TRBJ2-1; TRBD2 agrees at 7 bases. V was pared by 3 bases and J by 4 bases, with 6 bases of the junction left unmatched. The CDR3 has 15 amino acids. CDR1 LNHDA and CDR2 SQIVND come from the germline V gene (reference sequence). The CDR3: CASSISGRGYNEQFF. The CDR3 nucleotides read TGTGCCAGTAGTATCTCAGGGCGGGGGTACAATGAGCAGTTCTTC.

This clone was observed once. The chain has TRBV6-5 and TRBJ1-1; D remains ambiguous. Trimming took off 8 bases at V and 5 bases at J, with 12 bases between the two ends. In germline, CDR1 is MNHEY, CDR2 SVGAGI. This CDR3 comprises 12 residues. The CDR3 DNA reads TGTGCCAGCCAGGCCCCCCGAACTGAAGCTTTCTTT. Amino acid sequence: CASQAPRTEAFF.

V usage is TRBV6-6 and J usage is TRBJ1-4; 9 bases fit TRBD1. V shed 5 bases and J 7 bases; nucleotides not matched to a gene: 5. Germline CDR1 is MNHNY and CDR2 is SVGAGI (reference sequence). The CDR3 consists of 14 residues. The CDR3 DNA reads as TGTGCCAGCAGTCCCGGGACAGGGTCTGAAAAACTGTTTTTT. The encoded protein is CASSPGTGSEKLFF.

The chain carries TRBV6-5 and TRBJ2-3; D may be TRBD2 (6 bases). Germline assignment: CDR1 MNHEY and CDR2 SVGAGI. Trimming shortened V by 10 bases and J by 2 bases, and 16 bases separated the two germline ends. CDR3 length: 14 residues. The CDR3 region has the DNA TGTGCCACCAAAACCGGGGGATACACAGATACGCAGTATTTT. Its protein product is CATKTGGYTDTQYF.

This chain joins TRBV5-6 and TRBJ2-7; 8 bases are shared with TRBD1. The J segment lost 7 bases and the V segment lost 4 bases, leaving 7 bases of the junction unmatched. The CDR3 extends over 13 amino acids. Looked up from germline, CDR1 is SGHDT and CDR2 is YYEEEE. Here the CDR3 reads CASSIRQGREQYF. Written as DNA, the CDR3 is TGTGCCAGCAGCATCCGACAGGGGAGAGAGCAGTACTTC.

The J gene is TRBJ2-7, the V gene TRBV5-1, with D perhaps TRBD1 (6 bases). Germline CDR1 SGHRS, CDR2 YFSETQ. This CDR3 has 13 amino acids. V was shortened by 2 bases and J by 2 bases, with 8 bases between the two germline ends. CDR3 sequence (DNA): TGCGCCAGCAGCTTACAGGGCCCCTACGAGCAGTACTTC. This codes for CASSLQGPYEQYF.

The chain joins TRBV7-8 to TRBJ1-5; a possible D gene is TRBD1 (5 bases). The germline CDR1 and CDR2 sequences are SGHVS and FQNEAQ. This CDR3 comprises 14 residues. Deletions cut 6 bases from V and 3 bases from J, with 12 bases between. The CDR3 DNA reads TGTGCCAGCAGTCCCCGGGGGACCAATCAGCCCCAGCATTTT. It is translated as CASSPRGTNQPQHF.

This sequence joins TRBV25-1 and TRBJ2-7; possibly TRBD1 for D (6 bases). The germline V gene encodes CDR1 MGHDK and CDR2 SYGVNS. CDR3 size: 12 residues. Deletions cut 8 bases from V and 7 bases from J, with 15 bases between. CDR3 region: CASATGFGEQYF. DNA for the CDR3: TGTGCCAGCGCAACAGGGTTCGGGGAGCAGTACTTC.

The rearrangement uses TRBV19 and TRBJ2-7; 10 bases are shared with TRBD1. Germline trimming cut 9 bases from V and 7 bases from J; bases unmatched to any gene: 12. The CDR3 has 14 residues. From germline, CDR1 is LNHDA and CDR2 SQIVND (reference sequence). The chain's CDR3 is CARPPGQGPREQYF. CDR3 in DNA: TGTGCCAGACCTCCGGGACAGGGGCCCCGGGAGCAGTACTTC.

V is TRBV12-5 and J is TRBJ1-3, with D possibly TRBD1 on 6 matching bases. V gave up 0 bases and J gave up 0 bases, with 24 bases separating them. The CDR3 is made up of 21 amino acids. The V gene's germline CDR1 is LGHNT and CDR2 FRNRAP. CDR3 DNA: TGTGCTAGTGGTTTGGTGGAGGCCAGGGGCAGCCCCAACATCTCTGGAAACACCATATATTTT. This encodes CASGLVEARGSPNISGNTIYF.

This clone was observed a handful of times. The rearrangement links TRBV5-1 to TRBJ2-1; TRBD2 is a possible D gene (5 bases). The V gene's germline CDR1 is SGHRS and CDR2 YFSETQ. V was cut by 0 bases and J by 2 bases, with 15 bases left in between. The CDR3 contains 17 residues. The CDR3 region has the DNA TGCGCCAGCAGCTTGGTTCCCAGGTCCGGGACCTACAATGAGCAGTTCTTC. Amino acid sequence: CASSLVPRSGTYNEQFF.

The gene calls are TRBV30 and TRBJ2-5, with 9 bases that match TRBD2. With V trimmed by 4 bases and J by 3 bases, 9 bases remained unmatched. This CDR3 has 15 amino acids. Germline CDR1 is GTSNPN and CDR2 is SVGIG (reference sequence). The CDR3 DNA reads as TGTGCCTGGACCCCCTTCGAGCGGGGGGAAGAGACCCAGTACTTC. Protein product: CAWTPFERGEETQYF.

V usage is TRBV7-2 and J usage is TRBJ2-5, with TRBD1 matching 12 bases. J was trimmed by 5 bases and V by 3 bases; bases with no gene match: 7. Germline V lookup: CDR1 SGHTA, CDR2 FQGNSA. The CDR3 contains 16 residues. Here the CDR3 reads CASSFRGTGGKETQYF. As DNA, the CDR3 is TGTGCCAGCAGCTTCCGCGGGACAGGGGGCAAGGAGACCCAGTACTTC.

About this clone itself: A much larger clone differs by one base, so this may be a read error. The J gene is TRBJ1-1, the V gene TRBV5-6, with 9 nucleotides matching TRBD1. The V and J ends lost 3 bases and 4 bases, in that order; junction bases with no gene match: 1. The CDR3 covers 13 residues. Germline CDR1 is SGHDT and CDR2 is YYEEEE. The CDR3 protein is CASSWDRATEAFF. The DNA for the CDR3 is TGTGCCAGCAGCTGGGACAGGGCCACTGAAGCTTTCTTT.

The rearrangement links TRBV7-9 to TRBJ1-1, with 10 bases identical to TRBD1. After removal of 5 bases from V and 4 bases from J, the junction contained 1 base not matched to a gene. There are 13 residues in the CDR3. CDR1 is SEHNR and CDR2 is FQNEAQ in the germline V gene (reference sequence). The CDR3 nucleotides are TGTGCCAGCAGCCGGACAGGGGGCACTGAAGCTTTCTTT. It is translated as CASSRTGGTEAFF.

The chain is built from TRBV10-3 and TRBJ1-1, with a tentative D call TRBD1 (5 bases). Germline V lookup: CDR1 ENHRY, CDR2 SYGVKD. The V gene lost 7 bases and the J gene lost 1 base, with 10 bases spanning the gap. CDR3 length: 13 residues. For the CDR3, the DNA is TGTGCCATCACCCCCACAGGGAACACTGAAGCTTTCTTT. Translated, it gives CAITPTGNTEAFF.

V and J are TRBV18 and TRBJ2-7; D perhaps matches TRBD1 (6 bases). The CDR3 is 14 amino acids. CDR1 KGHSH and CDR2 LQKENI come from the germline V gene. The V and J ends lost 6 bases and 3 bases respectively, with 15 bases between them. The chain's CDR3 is CASSQRTDHYEQYF. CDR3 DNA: TGTGCCAGCTCTCAAAGGACAGACCACTACGAGCAGTACTTC.

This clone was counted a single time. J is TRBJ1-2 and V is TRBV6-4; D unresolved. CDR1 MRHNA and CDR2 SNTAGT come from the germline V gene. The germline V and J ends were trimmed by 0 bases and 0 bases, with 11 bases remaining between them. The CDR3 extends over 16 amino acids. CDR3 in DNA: TGTGCCAGCAGTGACTCATTATGGCCTTCTAACTATGGCTACACCTTC. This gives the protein CASSDSLWPSNYGYTF.

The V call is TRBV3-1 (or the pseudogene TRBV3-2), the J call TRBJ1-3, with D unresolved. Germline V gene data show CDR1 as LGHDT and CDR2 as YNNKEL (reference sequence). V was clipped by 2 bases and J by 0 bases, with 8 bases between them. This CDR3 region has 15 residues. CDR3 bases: TGTGCCAGCAGCCAATCGGTGAGCTCTGGAAACACCATATATTTT. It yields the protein CASSQSVSSGNTIYF.

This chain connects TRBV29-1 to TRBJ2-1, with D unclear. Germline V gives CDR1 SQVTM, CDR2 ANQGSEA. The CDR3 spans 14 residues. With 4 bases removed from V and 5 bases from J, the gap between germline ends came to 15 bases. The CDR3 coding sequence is TGCAGCGTTGCAGGCCCGAACATCAACAATGAGCAGTTCTTC. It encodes CSVAGPNINNEQFF.

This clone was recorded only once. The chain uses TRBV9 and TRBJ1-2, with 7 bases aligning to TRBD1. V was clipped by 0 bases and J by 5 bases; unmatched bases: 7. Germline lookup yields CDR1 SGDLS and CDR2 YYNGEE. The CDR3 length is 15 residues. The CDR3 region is CASSVEARGEYGYTF. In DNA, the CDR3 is TGTGCCAGCAGCGTAGAGGCCAGGGGGGAATATGGCTACACCTTC.

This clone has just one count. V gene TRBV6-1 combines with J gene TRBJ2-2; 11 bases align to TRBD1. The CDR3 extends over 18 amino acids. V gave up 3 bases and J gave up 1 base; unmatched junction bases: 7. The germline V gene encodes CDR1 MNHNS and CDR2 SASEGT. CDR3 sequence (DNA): TGTGCCAGCAGTGAGGCGAGGGGGACAGGGGGGAACACCGGGGAGCTGTTTTTT. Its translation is CASSEARGTGGNTGELFF.

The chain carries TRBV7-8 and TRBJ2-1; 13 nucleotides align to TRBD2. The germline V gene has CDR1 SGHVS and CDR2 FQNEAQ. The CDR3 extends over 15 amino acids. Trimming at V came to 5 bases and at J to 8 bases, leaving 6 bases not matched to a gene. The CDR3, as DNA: TGTGCCAGCAGCCCCGGGACTAGCGGGGACTATGAGCAGTTCTTC. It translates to CASSPGTSGDYEQFF. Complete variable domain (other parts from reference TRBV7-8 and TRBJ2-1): GAGVSQSPRYKVAKRGQDVALRCDPISGHVSLFWYQQALGQGPEFLTYFQNEAQLDKSGLPSDRFFAERPEGSVSTLKIQRTQQEDSAVYLCASSPGTSGDYEQFFGPGTRLTVL.

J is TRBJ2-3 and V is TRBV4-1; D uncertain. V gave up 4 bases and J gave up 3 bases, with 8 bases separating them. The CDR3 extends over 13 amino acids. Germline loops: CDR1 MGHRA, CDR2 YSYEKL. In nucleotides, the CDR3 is TGCGCCAGCAGCCCGAGGATAACAGATACGCAGTATTTT. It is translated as CASSPRITDTQYF.

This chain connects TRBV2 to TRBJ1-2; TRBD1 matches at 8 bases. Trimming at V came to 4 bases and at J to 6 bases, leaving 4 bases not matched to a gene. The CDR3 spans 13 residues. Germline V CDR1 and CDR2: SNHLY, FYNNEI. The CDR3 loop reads CASSAQGGDGYTF. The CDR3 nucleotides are TGTGCCAGCAGTGCACAGGGGGGGGATGGCTACACCTTC.

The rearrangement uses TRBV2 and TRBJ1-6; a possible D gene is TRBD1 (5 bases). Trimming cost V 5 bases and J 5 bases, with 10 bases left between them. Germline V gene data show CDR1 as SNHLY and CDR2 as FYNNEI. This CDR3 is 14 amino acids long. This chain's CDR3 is CASSLGTDNSPLHF. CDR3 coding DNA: TGTGCCAGCAGTCTGGGGACTGATAATTCACCCCTCCACTTT.

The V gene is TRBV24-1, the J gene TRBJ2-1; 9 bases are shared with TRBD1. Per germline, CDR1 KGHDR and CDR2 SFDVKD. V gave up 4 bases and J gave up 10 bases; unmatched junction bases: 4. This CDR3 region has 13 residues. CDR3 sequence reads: CATSDPTGGEQFF. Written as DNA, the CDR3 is TGTGCCACCAGTGACCCGACAGGGGGAGAGCAGTTCTTC.

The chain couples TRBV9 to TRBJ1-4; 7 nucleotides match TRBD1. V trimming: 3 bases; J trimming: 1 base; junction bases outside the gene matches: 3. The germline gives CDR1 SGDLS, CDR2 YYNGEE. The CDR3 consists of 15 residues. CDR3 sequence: CASSGTGRTNEKLFF. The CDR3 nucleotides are TGTGCCAGCAGCGGGACAGGACGAACTAATGAAAAACTGTTTTTT. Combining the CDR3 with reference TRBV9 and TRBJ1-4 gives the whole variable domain DSGVTQTPKHLITATGQRVTLRCSPRSGDLSVYWYQQSLDQGLQFLIQYYNGEERAKGNILERFSAQQFPDLHSELNLSSLELGDSALYFCASSGTGRTNEKLFFGSGTQLSVL.